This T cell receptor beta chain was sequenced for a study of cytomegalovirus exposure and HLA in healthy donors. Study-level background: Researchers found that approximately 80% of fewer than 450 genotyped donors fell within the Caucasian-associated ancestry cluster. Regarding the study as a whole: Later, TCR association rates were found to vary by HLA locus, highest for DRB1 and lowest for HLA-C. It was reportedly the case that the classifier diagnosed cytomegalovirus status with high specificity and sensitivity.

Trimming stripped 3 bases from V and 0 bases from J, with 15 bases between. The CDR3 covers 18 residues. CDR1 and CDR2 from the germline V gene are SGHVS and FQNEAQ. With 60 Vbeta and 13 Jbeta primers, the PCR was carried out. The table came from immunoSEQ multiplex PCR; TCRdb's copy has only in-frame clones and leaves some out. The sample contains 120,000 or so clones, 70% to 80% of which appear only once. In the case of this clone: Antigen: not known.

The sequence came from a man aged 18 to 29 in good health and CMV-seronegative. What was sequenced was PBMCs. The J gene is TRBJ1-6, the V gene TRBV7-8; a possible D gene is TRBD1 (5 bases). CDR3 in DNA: TGTGCCAGCAGCTTCAGGGCCTGGGCAAGCTCCTATAATTCACCCCTCCACTTT. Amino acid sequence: CASSFRAWASSYNSPLHF.